The present entry profiles one T cell receptor beta chain with its context. What it recognizes is unknown. This specimen belongs to a study of OX40 agonist ivuxolimab in advanced cancers. Overall study: Every patient in dose escalation had hepatocellular carcinoma, melanoma, renal cell or head and neck cancer.

Findings of the study overall: Expanded peripheral T cell antigen specificity was not determined.

V shed 3 bases, J shed 5 bases, and the junction held 7 bases outside the gene matches. The germline V gene encodes CDR1 SGDLS and CDR2 YYNGEE. This CDR3 region has 16 residues. Using immunoSEQ multiplex PCR, the repertoire was profiled, and TCRdb retains in-frame clones only, with some absent. The sample contains about 63,000 clones, 91% of which appear only once. This clonotype was sampled from an adult with an advanced solid tumor such as melanoma, head and neck, liver or kidney cancer. Sample: CD4+ or CD8+ T cells sorted from blood, taken in a trial of the OX40 agonist ivuxolimab. The chain links TRBV9 to TRBJ2-1; 11 positions agree with TRBD2. The CDR3 DNA reads TGTGCCAGCAGCGCTCTCGGGACTAGCGGAGACAATGAGCAGTTCTTC. This encodes CASSALGTSGDNEQFF.